The rows below give T cell receptor beta chains drawn from one sample of a study of shared clonotypes between healthy human individuals. The table came from immunoSEQ multiplex PCR; TCRdb's copy has only in-frame clones and leaves some out. This sample carries some 1,400,000 clones, roughly 96% of them seen once, and the ten largest clones take approximately 1.2%. Sequences were obtained from naive CD4+ T cells sorted from blood. The receptor set was obtained from a man aged 25 to 45 in good health. The CDR3 runs from the conserved cysteine through the conserved F or W. Fields, in order: V gene, clone size, D gene, J gene, CDR3 DNA, CDR3 protein. A D gene is named only where the DNA matches it firmly. A row's size may be missing; if present it is once, few, many or a size class.

V gene: TRBV7-2; clone size: NA; D gene: TRBD2; J gene: TRBJ2-1; CDR3 DNA: TGTGCCAGCAGCTTATTCCTAGCGGGAGGTGGGTCCTACAATGAGCAGTTCTTC; CDR3 protein: CASSLFLAGGGSYNEQFF
V gene: TRBV2; clone size: NA; D gene: NA; J gene: TRBJ2-2; CDR3 DNA: TGTGCCAGCAGTGAAGGACAGGGGATCGGCGGGAGATTT; CDR3 protein: CASSEGQGIGGRF
V gene: TRBV2; clone size: NA; D gene: NA; J gene: TRBJ1-3; CDR3 DNA: TGTGCCAGCAGTGAACAGGGGCATAGTGGAAACACCATATATTTT; CDR3 protein: CASSEQGHSGNTIYF
V gene: TRBV11-2; clone size: NA; D gene: NA; J gene: TRBJ2-5; CDR3 DNA: TGTGCCAGCAGCTTATTCGGGGGAGAGACCCAGTACTTC; CDR3 protein: CASSLFGGETQYF
V gene: TRBV9; clone size: NA; D gene: TRBD1; J gene: TRBJ1-2; CDR3 DNA: TGTGCCAGCAGCCCGGACAGGGGCGACTATGGCTACACCTTC; CDR3 protein: CASSPDRGDYGYTF
V gene: TRBV4-3; clone size: NA; D gene: TRBD1; J gene: TRBJ2-2; CDR3 DNA: TGCGCCAGCAGCCAAGCGGACAGGGTCAACACCGGGGAGCTGTTTTTT; CDR3 protein: CASSQADRVNTGELFF
V gene: TRBV28; clone size: once; D gene: NA; J gene: TRBJ1-1; CDR3 DNA: TGTGCCAGCAGTCGTCACGACGGCGCTGAAGCTTTCTTT; CDR3 protein: CASSRHDGAEAFF
V gene: TRBV9; clone size: NA; D gene: TRBD1; J gene: TRBJ2-7; CDR3 DNA: TGTGCCAGCAGCGTACGGACAGGAAGCTCCTACGAGCAGTACTTC; CDR3 protein: CASSVRTGSSYEQYF
V gene: TRBV27; clone size: NA; D gene: NA; J gene: TRBJ2-7; CDR3 DNA: TGTGCCAGCAGTTCTACCTCCCGGGACTTCCACGAGCAGTACTTC; CDR3 protein: CASSSTSRDFHEQYF
V gene: TRBV11-2; clone size: NA; D gene: TRBD1; J gene: TRBJ2-7; CDR3 DNA: TGTGCCAGCAGCTTTGACAGGGGGCGCTTCCAGGAGTACTTC; CDR3 protein: CASSFDRGRFQEYF
V gene: TRBV14; clone size: NA; D gene: NA; J gene: TRBJ1-4; CDR3 DNA: TGTGCCAGCAGCCTAGTAAGGACAGCGGATGAAAAACTGTTTTTT; CDR3 protein: CASSLVRTADEKLFF
V gene: TRBV5-1; clone size: NA; D gene: TRBD2; J gene: TRBJ2-3; CDR3 DNA: TGCGCCAGCAGCCCCCCGGCCCTAGCGGGAGTTCAAGATACGCAGTATTTT; CDR3 protein: CASSPPALAGVQDTQYF
V gene: TRBV7-2; clone size: NA; D gene: TRBD2; J gene: TRBJ2-5; CDR3 DNA: TGTGCCAGCAGCTTTGCGGGACTACAAGAGACCCAGTACTTC; CDR3 protein: CASSFAGLQETQYF
V gene: TRBV5-1; clone size: NA; D gene: NA; J gene: TRBJ2-2; CDR3 DNA: TGCGCCAGCAGCCCGACCGGAAGAACCGGGGAGCTGTTTTTT; CDR3 protein: CASSPTGRTGELFF
V gene: TRBV2; clone size: NA; D gene: NA; J gene: TRBJ1-1; CDR3 DNA: TGTGCCAGCAGCCATTTACGGGAGGCTTTCTTT; CDR3 protein: CASSHLREAFF
V gene: TRBV19; clone size: NA; D gene: TRBD1; J gene: TRBJ2-3; CDR3 DNA: TGTGCCAGTACCCGGGACAGGGGGACAGATACGCAGTATTTT; CDR3 protein: CASTRDRGTDTQYF
V gene: TRBV6-6; clone size: NA; D gene: NA; J gene: TRBJ2-1; CDR3 DNA: TGTGCCAGCAGTTACTCGAGCCGGGTTCAGGGTATTGAGTTCTTC; CDR3 protein: CASSYSSRVQGIEFF
V gene: TRBV5-6; clone size: NA; D gene: NA; J gene: TRBJ2-7; CDR3 DNA: TGTGCCAGCAGCTTTAAGGGAGAGCAGTACTTC; CDR3 protein: CASSFKGEQYF
V gene: TRBV27; clone size: NA; D gene: NA; J gene: TRBJ1-2; CDR3 DNA: TGTGCCAGCAGTTTAGATGGGGGAATCGGTAGATATGGCTACACCTTC; CDR3 protein: CASSLDGGIGRYGYTF
V gene: TRBV2; clone size: NA; D gene: NA; J gene: TRBJ1-1; CDR3 DNA: TGTGCCAGCAGTGAGTTAGGGGCGTTGAACACTGAAGCTTTCTTT; CDR3 protein: CASSELGALNTEAFF
V gene: TRBV28; clone size: once; D gene: NA; J gene: TRBJ2-7; CDR3 DNA: TGTGCCAGCAGCCGGGACCTAGGCCACGAGCAGTACTTC; CDR3 protein: CASSRDLGHEQYF
V gene: TRBV15; clone size: NA; D gene: NA; J gene: TRBJ2-5; CDR3 DNA: TGTGCCACCAGCAGAGAGAGGGGGGCAGGAATACCCCAAGAGACCCAGTACTTC; CDR3 protein: CATSRERGAGIPQETQYF
V gene: TRBV7-2; clone size: NA; D gene: NA; J gene: TRBJ1-5; CDR3 DNA: TGTGCCAGCAGCCCCCAGGGTCCCCAGCCCCAGCATTTT; CDR3 protein: CASSPQGPQPQHF
V gene: TRBV18; clone size: NA; D gene: TRBD2; J gene: TRBJ2-1; CDR3 DNA: TGTGCCAGCTCACGGGCTAGCGGGTTAGGGAATGAGCAGTTCTTC; CDR3 protein: CASSRASGLGNEQFF
V gene: TRBV5-1; clone size: NA; D gene: NA; J gene: TRBJ2-7; CDR3 DNA: TGCGCCAGCAGCGGGCCCCCTTGGACTACCTACGAGCAGTACTTC; CDR3 protein: CASSGPPWTTYEQYF
V gene: TRBV27; clone size: once; D gene: TRBD2; J gene: TRBJ2-5; CDR3 DNA: TGTGCCAGCAGTCCAAGGCTAGCGGGAGGGGGCCCCAGTGAGACCCAGTACTTC; CDR3 protein: CASSPRLAGGGPSETQYF
V gene: TRBV30; clone size: NA; D gene: TRBD1; J gene: TRBJ1-2; CDR3 DNA: TGTGCCTGGAGCGAAGGACAGGGACCGCATGGCTACACCTTC; CDR3 protein: CAWSEGQGPHGYTF
V gene: TRBV25-1; clone size: NA; D gene: NA; J gene: TRBJ2-2; CDR3 DNA: TGTGCCAGCAGTGGACTAGGTAACGCCGGGGAGCTGTTTTTT; CDR3 protein: CASSGLGNAGELFF
V gene: TRBV28; clone size: NA; D gene: TRBD2; J gene: TRBJ2-3; CDR3 DNA: TGTGCCAGCAGTTCCTACCCCCCATCTAGCGGAGGGCTTATAGATACGCAGTATTTT; CDR3 protein: CASSSYPPSSGGLIDTQYF
V gene: TRBV5-4; clone size: NA; D gene: NA; J gene: TRBJ2-7; CDR3 DNA: TGTGCCAGCACCGGCAGGGGATACGAGCAGTACTTC; CDR3 protein: CASTGRGYEQYF
V gene: TRBV10-2; clone size: once; D gene: TRBD2; J gene: TRBJ2-7; CDR3 DNA: TGCGCCCCACAAGGGGGACTAGCGGGACTGAGCTCCTACGAGCAGTACTTC; CDR3 protein: CAPQGGLAGLSSYEQYF
V gene: TRBV7-9; clone size: NA; D gene: NA; J gene: TRBJ1-4; CDR3 DNA: TGTGCCAGCAGCTTAGATGACACCGGACTATCGCAGCTGTTTTTT; CDR3 protein: CASSLDDTGLSQLFF
V gene: TRBV5-4; clone size: NA; D gene: NA; J gene: TRBJ1-1; CDR3 DNA: TGTGCCAGCAGCTTGAAGGCGATGAACACTGAAGCTTTCTTT; CDR3 protein: CASSLKAMNTEAFF
V gene: TRBV28; clone size: NA; D gene: NA; J gene: TRBJ2-5; CDR3 DNA: TGTGCCAGCAGTTCCGGGACTTTAGAGACCCAGTACTTC; CDR3 protein: CASSSGTLETQYF
V gene: TRBV27; clone size: NA; D gene: TRBD1; J gene: TRBJ2-7; CDR3 DNA: TGTGCCAGCAGTTCGGACAGGGGGCTCTACGAGCAGTACTTC; CDR3 protein: CASSSDRGLYEQYF
V gene: TRBV18; clone size: NA; D gene: NA; J gene: TRBJ2-7; CDR3 DNA: TGTGCCAGCTCACCAATTACTCGCCGGGAGTTAAGCGAGCAGTACTTC; CDR3 protein: CASSPITRRELSEQYF
V gene: TRBV4-3; clone size: NA; D gene: NA; J gene: TRBJ2-3; CDR3 DNA: TGCGCCAGCAGCCGAAACGGAGGGTTCGCAGATACGCAGTATTTT; CDR3 protein: CASSRNGGFADTQYF
V gene: TRBV9; clone size: NA; D gene: NA; J gene: TRBJ2-5; CDR3 DNA: TGTGCCCACTGGGGGTCGGAGACCCAGTACTTC; CDR3 protein: CAHWGSETQYF
V gene: TRBV6-1; clone size: NA; D gene: NA; J gene: TRBJ1-1; CDR3 DNA: TGTGCCAGCAGGCCGACAGGAGTGAACACTGAAGCTTTCTTT; CDR3 protein: CASRPTGVNTEAFF
V gene: TRBV10-1; clone size: NA; D gene: TRBD2; J gene: TRBJ2-3; CDR3 DNA: TGCGCCAGCAGTGAGTCCGGGCTAGCGGGAGGTGATACGCAGTATTTT; CDR3 protein: CASSESGLAGGDTQYF
V gene: TRBV7-9; clone size: NA; D gene: NA; J gene: TRBJ2-6; CDR3 DNA: TGTGCCAGCAGCTTAGACGGCCGCTCTGGGGCCAACGTCCTGACTTTC; CDR3 protein: CASSLDGRSGANVLTF
V gene: TRBV29-1; clone size: once; D gene: TRBD1; J gene: TRBJ1-3; CDR3 DNA: TGCAGCGTTGAGTTCGGACAGGGTTCTGGAAACACCATATATTTT; CDR3 protein: CSVEFGQGSGNTIYF
V gene: TRBV6-1; clone size: NA; D gene: NA; J gene: TRBJ1-3; CDR3 DNA: TGTGCCAGCACCCGGGACAGAAACACCATATATTTT; CDR3 protein: CASTRDRNTIYF
V gene: TRBV10-3; clone size: once; D gene: TRBD1; J gene: TRBJ1-3; CDR3 DNA: TGTGCCATCAGTCCCGGGACAGGGGCTGGAAACACCATATATTTT; CDR3 protein: CAISPGTGAGNTIYF
V gene: TRBV5-4; clone size: NA; D gene: TRBD2; J gene: TRBJ2-7; CDR3 DNA: TGTGCCAGCAGCTTGGCGCTAGCGGGAGGTGGCTACGAGCAGTACTTC; CDR3 protein: CASSLALAGGGYEQYF
V gene: TRBV11-3; clone size: NA; D gene: NA; J gene: TRBJ2-5; CDR3 DNA: TGTGCCAGCAGCGACAGCGCAGAGGGGGAGACCCAGTACTTC; CDR3 protein: CASSDSAEGETQYF
V gene: TRBV2; clone size: NA; D gene: NA; J gene: TRBJ2-7; CDR3 DNA: TGTGCCAGCACCACACTTTACGAGCAGTACTTC; CDR3 protein: CASTTLYEQYF
V gene: TRBV7-9; clone size: NA; D gene: NA; J gene: TRBJ2-3; CDR3 DNA: TGTGCCAGCAGCTTAGGTCCTGGCAGCACAGATACGCAGTATTTT; CDR3 protein: CASSLGPGSTDTQYF
V gene: TRBV18; clone size: NA; D gene: TRBD1; J gene: TRBJ1-5; CDR3 DNA: TGTGCCAGCTCACCGACAGGGGGTAGGAGCAATCAGCCCCAGCATTTT; CDR3 protein: CASSPTGGRSNQPQHF
V gene: TRBV7-9; clone size: NA; D gene: NA; J gene: TRBJ1-5; CDR3 DNA: TGTGCCAGCAGCTTGTTGGGGGGTATGAATCAGCCCCAGCATTTT; CDR3 protein: CASSLLGGMNQPQHF
V gene: TRBV7-2; clone size: NA; D gene: TRBD2; J gene: TRBJ2-7; CDR3 DNA: TGTGCCAGCAGCCGGTCGACTAGCACCTACGAGCAGTACTTC; CDR3 protein: CASSRSTSTYEQYF